One and the same sample provided the 30 T cell receptor beta chains below, sequenced in a study of a mutant IDH1 vaccine in newly diagnosed glioma. These receptors' antigens are unknown. The protocol was immunoSEQ multiplex PCR, while the TCRdb copy is restricted to in-frame clones and leaves out a portion. In the table there are some 64,000 clones, 70% to 85% of which are singletons. Time point indicated: week 11, during vaccination. Doses consisted of 300 ug of mutant IDH1 20-mer peptide each, paired with topical imiquimod. Sequences were derived from PBMCs, sampled from a glioma patient whose treatment included an IDH1 peptide vaccine. All receptors come from a woman aged 50 to 60 with glioma.

J is TRBJ1-1 and V is TRBV6-1, with D uncertain. Trimming pared 6 bases from V and 6 bases from J, leaving 17 bases between. This CDR3 has 14 residues. The germline V gene encodes CDR1 MNHNS and CDR2 SASEGT. In DNA, the CDR3 is TGTGCCAGCAGGATTGCAGGAGAACACGCTGAAGCTTTCTTT. This gives the protein CASRIAGEHAEAFF.

V gene TRBV6-1 combines with J gene TRBJ2-7; possible D gene TRBD1, 5 bases. V was shortened by 4 bases and J by 4 bases, with 8 bases between the two germline ends. The CDR3 covers 12 residues. Germline assignment: CDR1 MNHNS and CDR2 SASEGT. The CDR3 sequence is CASSVNRYEQYF. CDR3 in DNA: TGTGCCAGCAGTGTGAACAGGTACGAGCAGTACTTC.

The rearrangement links TRBV5-4 to TRBJ2-5; 9 bases match TRBD2. Germline assignment: CDR1 SGHNT and CDR2 YYREEE (reference sequence). This CDR3 contains 18 residues. Trimming took 0 bases from V and 2 from J; bases not matched to a gene: 11. The CDR3 reads CASSLGGGAGRRQETQYF. CDR3 sequence (DNA): TGTGCCAGCAGCTTGGGCGGGGGGGCCGGGAGAAGGCAAGAGACCCAGTACTTC.

The rearrangement uses TRBV13 and TRBJ1-2; maybe TRBD1 (6 bases). The CDR3 extends over 16 amino acids. Germline lookup yields CDR1 PRHDT and CDR2 FYEKMQ (reference sequence). V was pared by 5 bases and J by 5 bases, with 21 bases between. The DNA for the CDR3 is TGTGCCAGCAGCCAATCAGGCGGGGGCATTAGGTATGGCTACACCTTC. This translates into CASSQSGGGIRYGYTF.

The CDR3 region has the DNA TGCGCCAGCAGCTTTGCGGCGGAGGAGCTGTTTTTT. It yields the protein CASSFAAEELFF. The chain has TRBV5-1 and TRBJ2-2; D not certain. The germline V and J ends were trimmed by 2 bases and 10 bases, with 9 bases remaining between them. The germline V gene encodes CDR1 SGHRS and CDR2 YFSETQ. The CDR3 is 12 residues long.

This chain connects TRBV19 to TRBJ1-1; D is perhaps TRBD1 (5 bases). The CDR3 contains 15 residues. Looked up from germline, CDR1 is LNHDA and CDR2 is SQIVND (reference sequence). V dropped 3 bases and J dropped 0 bases, with 11 bases sitting between them. The CDR3 DNA reads as TGTGCCAGTAGTATGGACAAAAGAATGAACACTGAAGCTTTCTTT. It codes for CASSMDKRMNTEAFF.

This clone was seen a few times. The V call is TRBV10-2, the J call TRBJ1-2; D gene uncertain. The V end was cut by 6 bases, the J end by 3 bases, with 8 bases between. Per the germline V gene, CDR1 is WSHSY and CDR2 is SAAADI. CDR3 length equals 12 residues. This CDR3 reads CASRKDDYGYTF. Here the CDR3 DNA reads TGCGCCAGCAGGAAGGATGACTATGGCTACACCTTC.

The genes are TRBV20-1 and TRBJ2-7; TRBD1 aligns across 8 bases. The junction had 2 bases not matched to a gene; V was cut back by 4 bases and J by 6 bases. Germline values: CDR1 DFQATT, CDR2 SNEGSKA (reference sequence). The CDR3 covers 11 residues. Written as DNA, the CDR3 is TGCAGTGCTACAGGGGGCGGCGAGCAGTACTTC. Translated, it gives CSATGGGEQYF.

This clone has only a few counts. The chain employs TRBV5-1 and TRBJ1-1; D not resolved. The CDR3 runs 13 residues. The V end was cut by 0 bases, the J end by 7 bases, with 10 bases between. Per germline, CDR1 SGHRS and CDR2 YFSETQ. The CDR3 DNA reads as TGCGCCAGCAGCTTGGAAGGTACCGATGAAGCTTTCTTT. Translated: CASSLEGTDEAFF.

The V call is TRBV9, the J call TRBJ2-7; 10 positions agree with TRBD1. J was trimmed by 3 bases and V by 0 bases; bases with no gene match: 15. Germline assignment: CDR1 SGDLS and CDR2 YYNGEE. The CDR3 is 19 residues long. The CDR3 DNA follows: TGTGCCAGCAGCGTAGCTGGGGGACAGGGGCAAACCCCCCACTACGAGCAGTACTTC. It is translated as CASSVAGGQGQTPHYEQYF.

J is TRBJ2-3 and V is TRBV6-1; TRBD2 matches 8 bases. The V gene end was trimmed by 4 bases and the J gene end by 0 bases; junction bases not matched to a gene: 0. The length of the CDR3 is 14 residues. Germline CDR1 MNHNS, CDR2 SASEGT. The CDR3 DNA reads TGTGCCAGCAGTGGACTAGCGAGCACAGATACGCAGTATTTT. This translates into CASSGLASTDTQYF.

The V call is TRBV5-1, the J call TRBJ2-7; no firm D call. Germline loops: CDR1 SGHRS, CDR2 YFSETQ. Trimming took 0 bases from V and 1 from J, leaving 8 bases between them. The CDR3 loop spans 14 amino acids. The CDR3 DNA reads TGCGCCAGCAGCTTGGAGGGCAGTTCCTACGAGCAGTACTTC. The encoded protein is CASSLEGSSYEQYF.

This chain connects TRBV7-9 to TRBJ1-2, with 8 bases identical to TRBD1. Germline CDR1 is SEHNR and CDR2 is FQNEAQ (reference sequence). V lost 5 bases, J lost 6 bases, and 14 bases stayed unmatched. The CDR3 consists of 16 residues. The CDR3 protein is CASSPPTPTGEDGYTF. CDR3 coding DNA: TGTGCCAGCAGCCCCCCAACCCCGACAGGGGAGGATGGCTACACCTTC.

The DNA for the CDR3 is TGTGCCAGCAGCCTCGGGACTCGAAACACCGGGGAGCTGTTTTTT. Translating it yields CASSLGTRNTGELFF. V usage is TRBV9 and J usage is TRBJ2-2, with a weak D call TRBD2 (6 bases). Germline loops: CDR1 SGDLS, CDR2 YYNGEE. There are 15 residues in the CDR3. The V end lost 4 bases, the J end lost 2 bases, and 12 bases lay between the germline ends.

The V and J genes are TRBV2 and TRBJ2-7; D perhaps matches TRBD2 (6 bases). CDR1 is SNHLY, CDR2 FYNNEI, per germline. The ends were cut back, 4 bases at V and 0 bases at J, with 10 bases in the middle. This CDR3 contains 14 residues. This chain's CDR3 is CASSVSGSSYEQYF. The CDR3 nucleotides are TGTGCCAGCAGTGTATCCGGGAGCTCCTACGAGCAGTACTTC.

The CDR3 DNA is TGTGCCAGCAGCCCTCCAGGGACTAGGAACACCGGGGAGCTGTTTTTT. It encodes CASSPPGTRNTGELFF. The rearrangement uses TRBV5-4 and TRBJ2-2; the match to TRBD2 covers 8 bases. With V trimmed by 4 bases and J by 1 base, 6 bases remained unmatched. CDR1 and CDR2 from the germline V gene are SGHNT and YYREEE (reference sequence). The CDR3 covers 16 residues.

This clone was counted only a few times. This chain's CDR3 is CASSPSGVNTEAFF. The CDR3 DNA sequence: TGTGCCAGCAGCCCCAGCGGGGTGAACACTGAAGCTTTCTTT. This chain joins TRBV7-9 and TRBJ1-1; D unclear. Trimming shortened V by 5 bases and J by 0 bases, and 10 bases separated the two germline ends. Germline lookup yields CDR1 SEHNR and CDR2 FQNEAQ (reference sequence). The CDR3 is made up of 14 amino acids.

The J gene is TRBJ1-6, the V gene TRBV21-1. TRBV21-1 is recorded as a pseudogene. CDR3 length: 22 residues. The CDR3: CASSKATAPKRTVPFLNSPLHF. The CDR3 nucleotides read TGTGCCAGCAGCAAAGCAACAGCCCCCAAACGGACGGTCCCATTTCTTAATTCACCCCTCCACTTT.

The chain is built from TRBV4-1 and TRBJ1-1; D may be TRBD1 (5 bases). The CDR3 has 16 amino acids. CDR1 and CDR2 from the germline V gene are MGHRA and YSYEKL. Trimming cost V 6 bases and J 1 base, with 18 bases left between them. The CDR3: CASRGAEDSTNTEAFF. In nucleotides, the CDR3 is TGCGCCAGCAGAGGAGCGGAAGACAGTACGAACACTGAAGCTTTCTTT.

The CDR3 nucleotides read TGTGCCAGCAGACGTGGGGGCGGCGGGGGCTACGAGCAGTACTTC. As protein: CASRRGGGGGYEQYF. This chain joins TRBV14 and TRBJ2-7, with a possible D match to TRBD2 (7 bases). The CDR3 is made up of 15 amino acids. Trimming took 6 bases from V and 3 from J, leaving 18 bases between them. Germline CDR1 is SGHDN and CDR2 is FVKESK.

This sequence joins TRBV28 and TRBJ2-7; D tentatively fits TRBD1 or TRBD2 (6 bases each). The V end was cut by 4 bases, the J end by 4 bases, with 17 bases between. The CDR3 totals 15 residues. Germline V gene sequence: CDR1 MDHEN, CDR2 SYDVKM. The CDR3 spells CASSSGASTLYEQYF. The CDR3, as DNA: TGTGCCAGCAGTTCGGGGGCCTCGACCCTTTACGAGCAGTACTTC.

This clone was seen only a few times. The chain has TRBV7-9 and TRBJ2-1; TRBD1 matches 9 bases. Germline V lookup: CDR1 SEHNR, CDR2 FQNEAQ (reference sequence). This CDR3 contains 15 residues. With 3 bases clipped from V and 8 bases from J, the junction kept 8 bases outside the gene matches. The CDR3 nucleotides read TGTGCCAGCAGCTTCGGGACAGGGTCATTCGATGAGCAGTTCTTC. The encoded protein is CASSFGTGSFDEQFF.

This rearrangement joins TRBV5-1 to TRBJ2-7, with 7 bases matching TRBD1. The V and J ends lost 2 bases and 4 bases, in that order; junction bases with no gene match: 3. CDR1 and CDR2 from the germline V gene are SGHRS and YFSETQ. The CDR3 is made up of 13 amino acids. The CDR3 spells CASSFYRGYEQYF. CDR3 in DNA: TGCGCCAGCAGCTTTTACAGGGGTTACGAGCAGTACTTC.

This chain joins TRBV2 and TRBJ2-1, with D hard to call. There are 13 residues in the CDR3. Germline values: CDR1 SNHLY, CDR2 FYNNEI. The ends were cut back, 5 bases at V and 7 bases at J, with 12 bases in the middle. CDR3 bases: TGTGCCAGCAGTATAGACTGGAGAAATGAGCAGTTCTTC. Its protein is CASSIDWRNEQFF.

J is TRBJ1-2 and V is TRBV6-5; possibly TRBD1 for D (5 bases). Looked up from germline, CDR1 is MNHEY and CDR2 is SVGAGI. Trimming stripped 7 bases from V and 3 bases from J, with 15 bases between. The CDR3 sequence is 14 residues long. In DNA form, the CDR3 reads TGTGCCAGCACCCCTAGGGGTAACTACTATGGCTACACCTTC. Its protein is CASTPRGNYYGYTF.

V is TRBV7-9 and J is TRBJ1-1; D is unclear. V lost 5 bases and J lost 3, with 13 bases in between. The CDR3 length is 14 residues. Germline values: CDR1 SEHNR, CDR2 FQNEAQ (reference sequence). CDR3 DNA: TGTGCCAGCAGCCCTGTCCGCCCGGACACTGAAGCTTTCTTT. Protein sequence: CASSPVRPDTEAFF.

This chain uses TRBV4-3 with TRBJ2-3; 8 nucleotides match TRBD2. The CDR3 is 17 residues long. J lost 6 bases, V lost 4 bases, and 15 bases had no gene match. CDR1 LGHNA and CDR2 YSLEER come from the germline V gene. CDR3 amino acids: CASSPGLAGGHRDTQYF. CDR3 nucleotide sequence: TGCGCCAGCAGCCCCGGACTGGCGGGGGGCCACAGGGATACGCAGTATTTT.

The rearrangement links TRBV19 to TRBJ2-3; maybe TRBD2 (6 bases). Trimming shortened V by 4 bases and J by 0 bases, and 14 bases separated the two germline ends. Germline-derived CDR1 and CDR2 are LNHDA and SQIVND (reference sequence). The CDR3 runs to 16 residues. The CDR3 is CASSTSGLQSTDTQYF. In nucleotides, the CDR3 is TGTGCCAGTAGTACCTCGGGACTCCAAAGCACAGATACGCAGTATTTT.

This CDR3 reads CASSLEGGAVNEQFF. The DNA of the CDR3 is TGTGCCAGCAGCTTAGAAGGGGGCGCGGTTAATGAGCAGTTCTTC. The chain recombines TRBV11-2 with TRBJ2-1; TRBD1 agrees at 7 bases. J gave up 7 bases and V 0 bases, and 6 bases lay outside the gene matches. The CDR3 extends over 15 amino acids. CDR1 is SGHAT, CDR2 FQNNGV, per germline.

This clone was seen once. The chain combines TRBV6-1 with TRBJ1-5, with 8 bases fitting TRBD1. The germline CDR1 and CDR2 sequences are MNHNS and SASEGT. CDR3 length equals 16 residues. J lost 7 bases, V lost 2 bases, and 10 bases had no gene match. The CDR3 nucleotides are TGTGCCAGCAGTGAAATGGTGACAGGGGTCGGCCAGCCCCAGCATTTT. As protein: CASSEMVTGVGQPQHF.